This T cell receptor beta chain was recovered during a study of blood T cell repertoires in COVID-19. The wider study: Researchers got acute and convalescent COVID-19 samples from the United States, Italy and Spain. T cells, B-cell-depleted T cells, or PBMCs supplied cDNA or gDNA.

CDR3 length: 13 residues. From germline, CDR1 is MNHNY and CDR2 SVGAGI (reference sequence). V was shortened by 0 bases and J by 8 bases, with 10 bases between the two germline ends. In the original processing: Estimation of nucleated cell counts was performed using reference gene primer amplification. Some clones are missing from TCRdb's copy, which holds only in-frame ones; the method was immunoSEQ multiplex PCR. V and J calls and clone size are those listed in that table; D and trimming were worked out from the DNA. The table lists some 210,000 clones, around four fifths of them singletons. The origin of this receptor is a woman aged 70-85 years with active or convalescent COVID-19. Source material: peripheral blood. The chain employs TRBV6-6 and TRBJ1-1, with D perhaps TRBD1 (5 bases). The CDR3 loop is CASSYSGVLEAFF. As DNA, the CDR3 is TGTGCCAGCAGTTACTCAGGGGTCTTAGAAGCTTTCTTT.